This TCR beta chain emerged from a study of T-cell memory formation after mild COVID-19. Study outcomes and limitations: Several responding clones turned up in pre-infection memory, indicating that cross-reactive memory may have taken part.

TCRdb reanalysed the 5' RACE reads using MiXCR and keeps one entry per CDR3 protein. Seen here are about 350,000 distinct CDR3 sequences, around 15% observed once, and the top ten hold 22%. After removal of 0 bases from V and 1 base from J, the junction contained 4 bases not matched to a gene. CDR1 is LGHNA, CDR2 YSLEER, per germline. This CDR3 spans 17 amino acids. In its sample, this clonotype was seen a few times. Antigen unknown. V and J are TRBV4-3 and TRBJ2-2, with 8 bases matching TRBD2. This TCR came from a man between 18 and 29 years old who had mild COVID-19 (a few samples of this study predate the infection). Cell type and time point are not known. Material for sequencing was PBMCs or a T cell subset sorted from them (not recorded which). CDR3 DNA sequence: TGCGCCAGCAGCCAAGATTCGGCGGGGGGGAACACCGGGGAGCTGTTTTTT. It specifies CASSQDSAGGNTGELFF.